This TCR beta chain was sequenced in a study of Ad26.COV2.S vaccination and SARS-CoV-2 variants. Findings of the study overall: Total T cell responses were possibly underestimated by TCR breadth and depth analyses.

The germline V gene has CDR1 MGHRA and CDR2 YSYEKL. The CDR3 is made up of 17 amino acids. V lost 1 base, J lost 2 bases, and 3 bases stayed unmatched. Clones were sequenced by immunoSEQ multiplex PCR, and TCRdb holds only the in-frame ones, with some missing. The sample lists just over 350,000 clones, around 92% occurring once. Concerning this clone: The antigen is undetermined.

The clonotype originates from a human donor who had recovered from COVID-19. The rearrangement joins TRBV4-1 to TRBJ2-1; TRBD2 matches at 12 bases. The specimen was peripheral blood, collected after recovery from COVID-19. The CDR3 loop reads CASSQGRLAGAYNEQFF. CDR3 in DNA: TGCGCCAGCAGCCAAGGCCGACTAGCGGGGGCCTACAATGAGCAGTTCTTC.